The 21 T cell receptor beta chains below were found in one sample sequenced in a study of cytomegalovirus exposure and HLA in healthy donors. PCR was performed using 60 Vbeta and 13 Jbeta primers. Assay used: immunoSEQ multiplex PCR; TCRdb lists only in-frame clones, some missing. This sample has approximately 130,000 clones, with about four fifths found just once. Sequenced sample: PBMCs. These receptors were obtained from a woman aged 40 to 50 in good health and CMV-seronegative.

The chain combines TRBV2 with TRBJ1-2; D gene ambiguous. The CDR3 length is 14 residues. V lost 4 bases, J lost 0 bases, and 9 bases lay in between. Germline lookup yields CDR1 SNHLY and CDR2 FYNNEI. The CDR3 loop reads CASSVEVTNYGYTF. For the CDR3, the DNA is TGTGCCAGCAGTGTAGAGGTAACTAACTATGGCTACACCTTC. The complete variable domain, with remaining parts taken from reference TRBV2 and TRBJ1-2, reads EPEVTQTPSHQVTQMGQEVILRCVPISNHLYFYWYRQILGQKVEFLVSFYNNEISEKSEIFDDQFSVERPDGSNFTLKIRSTKLEDSAMYFCASSVEVTNYGYTFGSGTRLTVV.

The chain employs TRBV4-1 and TRBJ2-7; TRBD1 aligns across 11 bases. There are 15 residues in the CDR3. Germline CDR1 and CDR2: MGHRA and YSYEKL. The ends lost 1 base at V and 2 bases at J; junction bases unmatched: 1. The CDR3 here is CASSQGTGGPYEQYF. The CDR3 nucleotides read TGCGCCAGCAGCCAAGGGACAGGGGGCCCCTACGAGCAGTACTTC.

The chain is built from TRBV7-9 and TRBJ2-7; D is undetermined. Per the germline V gene, CDR1 is SEHNR and CDR2 is FQNEAQ (reference sequence). This CDR3 contains 13 residues. V was trimmed by 5 bases and J by 0 bases, leaving 8 bases between them. The DNA of the CDR3 is TGTGCCAGCAGCGAACAGATCTCCTACGAGCAGTACTTC. Protein: CASSEQISYEQYF.

The V call is TRBV9, the J call TRBJ2-6; D not certain. This CDR3 is built from 16 residues. Trimming cost V 0 bases and J 2 bases, with 9 bases left between them. CDR1 SGDLS and CDR2 YYNGEE come from the germline V gene. CDR3 in amino acids: CASSVGSGPGANVLTF. The CDR3 region has the DNA TGTGCCAGCAGCGTAGGGTCAGGTCCTGGGGCCAACGTCCTGACTTTC.

The CDR3: CASSPGASGGPSYNEQFF. CDR3 coding DNA: TGTGCCAGCAGCCCAGGGGCTAGCGGGGGGCCCTCCTACAATGAGCAGTTCTTC. V gene TRBV7-2 combines with J gene TRBJ2-1; 11 bases are shared with TRBD2. CDR1 SGHTA and CDR2 FQGNSA come from the germline V gene. Germline trimming cut 5 bases from V and 0 bases from J; bases unmatched to any gene: 9. The CDR3 extends over 18 amino acids.

The table lists this clone with a count of one. The chain uses TRBV2 and TRBJ2-5; the match to TRBD1 covers 8 bases. The CDR3 is 14 residues long. Germline CDR1 is SNHLY and CDR2 is FYNNEI. The CDR3 sequence: CAIQGAGYQETQYF. CDR3 in DNA: TGTGCTATCCAGGGGGCGGGGTACCAAGAGACCCAGTACTTC.

The gene calls are TRBV27 and TRBJ2-7, with TRBD1 matching over 8 bases. There are 15 residues in the CDR3. J was trimmed by 7 bases and V by 5 bases; bases with no gene match: 13. Per the germline V gene, CDR1 is MNHEY and CDR2 is SMNVEV (reference sequence). The chain's CDR3 is CASSPQDRDLGEQYF. CDR3 DNA sequence: TGTGCCAGCAGTCCCCAGGACAGGGACCTGGGAGAGCAGTACTTC.

The chain combines TRBV14 with TRBJ2-5; D is ambiguous. V lost 0 bases, J lost 5 bases, and 10 bases lay in between. Germline values: CDR1 SGHDN, CDR2 FVKESK. The CDR3 runs 14 residues. This CDR3 reads CASSQENAGETQYF. In DNA form, the CDR3 reads TGTGCCAGCAGCCAAGAAAACGCCGGGGAGACCCAGTACTTC.

The chain combines TRBV15 with TRBJ2-7; tentatively, D is TRBD1 (7 bases). The CDR3 is made up of 15 amino acids. Per germline, CDR1 LNHNV and CDR2 YYDKDF (reference sequence). V was cut by 1 base and J by 2 bases, with 12 bases left in between. This CDR3 is CATSRAGDSTYEQYF. CDR3 nucleotides: TGTGCCACCAGCAGAGCGGGGGACAGTACCTACGAGCAGTACTTC.

This chain's CDR3 is CASSQSWGADTQYF. CDR3 nucleotides: TGCGCCAGCAGTCAAAGCTGGGGAGCAGATACGCAGTATTTT. This sequence joins TRBV4-1 and TRBJ2-3; a possible D gene is TRBD2 (5 bases). This CDR3 is 14 amino acids long. V dropped 6 bases and J dropped 4 bases, with 14 bases sitting between them. In germline, CDR1 is MGHRA, CDR2 YSYEKL.

The V and J genes are TRBV6-1 and TRBJ2-7, with D possibly TRBD1 on 5 matching bases. The CDR3 is 12 amino acids. V shed 5 bases and J shed 4 bases, with 9 bases lying between them. The V gene's germline CDR1 is MNHNS and CDR2 SASEGT. CDR3 DNA: TGTGCCAGCAGTAGAACAGGATACGAGCAGTACTTC. This translates into CASSRTGYEQYF.

This clone appeared a few times. The V call is TRBV7-2, the J call TRBJ2-7; no firm D call. Germline V gives CDR1 SGHTA, CDR2 FQGNSA. The CDR3 runs to 13 residues. Deletions cut 5 bases from V and 6 bases from J, with 14 bases between. The CDR3 loop is CASSLLERGEQYF. CDR3 nucleotides: TGTGCCAGCAGCCTGCTTGAGCGTGGCGAGCAGTACTTC.

This clone was counted once. V usage is TRBV6-6 and J usage is TRBJ1-6, with 11 positions matching TRBD1. The CDR3 runs to 14 residues. V was clipped by 10 bases and J by 9 bases; unmatched bases: 8. CDR1 is MNHNY, CDR2 SVGAGI, per germline (reference sequence). The DNA of the CDR3 is TGTGCCATAACCGGGACAGGGGGTACTTCACCCCTCCACTTT. Translation gives CAITGTGGTSPLHF.

The chain has TRBV18 and TRBJ2-1, with TRBD2 matching 10 bases. J lost 9 bases, V lost 2 bases, and 13 bases had no gene match. The CDR3 consists of 17 residues. Germline V CDR1 and CDR2: KGHSH, LQKENI. CDR3 sequence (DNA): TGTGCCAGCTCACCATCCCTAGCGGGGGCACCGGGGGGTGAGCAGTTCTTC. Its protein is CASSPSLAGAPGGEQFF.

This chain joins TRBV28 and TRBJ2-5; possibly TRBD2 for D (5 bases). This CDR3 comprises 13 residues. Trimming took off 1 base at V and 8 bases at J, with 11 bases between the two ends. Germline V lookup: CDR1 MDHEN, CDR2 SYDVKM. This CDR3 reads CASSLLRVDTQYF. Here the CDR3 DNA reads TGTGCCAGCAGTTTATTGAGGGTAGATACCCAGTACTTC.

The chain recombines TRBV6-5 with TRBJ2-3; the D gene is possibly TRBD2 (5 bases). The V end lost 8 bases, the J end lost 0 bases, and 9 bases lay between the germline ends. Germline values: CDR1 MNHEY, CDR2 SVGAGI. This CDR3 spans 13 amino acids. CDR3 loop: CASGERSTDTQYF. DNA for the CDR3: TGTGCCAGCGGGGAGCGCAGCACAGATACGCAGTATTTT.

Only a few counts were recorded for this clone. The rearrangement joins TRBV28 to TRBJ2-3; 7 nucleotides align to TRBD1. This CDR3 spans 14 amino acids. Trimming took 2 bases from V and 6 from J; bases not matched to a gene: 5. The germline gives CDR1 MDHEN, CDR2 SYDVKM. As DNA, the CDR3 is TGTGCCAGCAGTTTAAAAGGACAGGTCGATACGCAGTATTTT. Residues: CASSLKGQVDTQYF. The whole variable domain, filled in from reference TRBV28 and TRBJ2-3, reads DVKVTQSSRYLVKRTGEKVFLECVQDMDHENMFWYRQDPGLGLRLIYFSYDVKMKEKGDIPEGYSVSREKKERFSLILESASTNQTSMYLCASSLKGQVDTQYFGPGTRLTVL.

This clone occurred a few times. The J gene is TRBJ2-2, the V gene TRBV5-1, with 9 bases identical to TRBD1. This CDR3 comprises 15 residues. Germline V lookup: CDR1 SGHRS, CDR2 YFSETQ. The ends lost 3 bases at V and 5 bases at J; junction bases unmatched: 5. The CDR3 DNA reads as TGCGCCAGCAGCTCCGGGACAGGGATAACCGGGGAGCTGTTTTTT. This gives the protein CASSSGTGITGELFF.

This rearrangement joins TRBV7-6 to TRBJ2-5, with 7 bases that match TRBD2. The J segment lost 0 bases and the V segment lost 6 bases, leaving 4 bases of the junction unmatched. CDR3 length: 14 residues. Germline V gene sequence: CDR1 SGHVS, CDR2 FNYEAQ. The CDR3 sequence: CASSSAGNQETQYF. In DNA form, the CDR3 reads TGTGCCAGCAGTTCAGCGGGGAACCAAGAGACCCAGTACTTC.

In this sample, this clone turned up a few times. This chain links TRBV4-3 with TRBJ1-4; 10 bases match TRBD1. Trimming took 0 bases from V and 6 from J; bases not matched to a gene: 4. Germline CDR1 and CDR2: LGHNA and YSLEER. The CDR3 length is 16 residues. DNA for the CDR3: TGCGCCAGCAGCCAAGAGTCAGGGACAGGGGATGAAAAACTGTTTTTT. Translating it yields CASSQESGTGDEKLFF.

The chain uses TRBV11-2 and TRBJ2-1, with D possibly matching TRBD1 (6 bases). CDR1 and CDR2 from the germline V gene are SGHAT and FQNNGV. The CDR3 sequence is 19 residues long. The ends were cut back, 2 bases at V and 0 bases at J, with 20 bases in the middle. The CDR3: CASSLRSGTSSPSYNEQFF. CDR3 coding DNA: TGTGCCAGCAGCTTACGGTCCGGGACAAGTTCCCCCTCCTACAATGAGCAGTTCTTC.